Shown below are 28 T cell receptor beta chains from a single sample sequenced in a study of cytotoxic CD8 clonotypes in ibrutinib-treated CLL (dated by TCRdb to the early 2020s). The time point label corresponds to: approximately twelve months on ibrutinib. The library came from the immunoSEQ multiplex PCR assay. The table was pulled from immuneACCESS by TCRdb, which kept in-frame rearrangements only. Such tables lose some clones; where checked, under half of the loss comes from unresolved V genes, and the rest has no known cause. This sample has 110,000 to 150,000 clones in its table, and 60% to 80% of those were observed once. Approximately 30% of the sample goes to the ten largest clones. The sequencing here drew on PBMCs, taken after 12 months of ibrutinib treatment. The receptor source for this set is a human donor with chronic lymphocytic leukemia.

This clone was recorded once. This chain connects TRBV11-2 to TRBJ2-5, with no clear D. The CDR3 totals 14 residues. V was shortened by 1 base and J by 5 bases, with 11 bases between the two germline ends. The V gene's germline CDR1 is SGHAT and CDR2 FQNNGV. In DNA form, the CDR3 reads TGTGCCAGCAGCTTAGTTGCAGATAGGGAGACCCAGTACTTC. Translated: CASSLVADRETQYF.

V usage is TRBV6-1 and J usage is TRBJ1-2; 11 bases match TRBD1. V was pared by 6 bases and J by 7 bases, with 7 bases of the junction left unmatched. This CDR3 comprises 14 residues. Germline CDR1 reads MNHNS; CDR2 reads SASEGT. The CDR3 sequence is CASRKDRGRGGYTF. The CDR3 nucleotides are TGTGCCAGCAGAAAGGACAGGGGGCGCGGTGGCTACACCTTC.

Only one count was recorded for this clone. This chain links TRBV5-4 with TRBJ1-4; D not resolved. The CDR3 totals 15 residues. Germline CDR1 SGHNT, CDR2 YYREEE (reference sequence). V gave up 0 bases and J gave up 2 bases, with 8 bases separating them. The CDR3 sequence: CASSLGRATNEKLFF. CDR3 sequence (DNA): TGTGCCAGCAGCTTGGGTCGAGCTACTAATGAAAAACTGTTTTTT.

This clone was observed a handful of times. The CDR3 loop reads CASSPGTGNYGYTF. Written as DNA, the CDR3 is TGTGCCAGCTCACCCGGGACAGGGAACTATGGCTACACCTTC. V gene TRBV18 combines with J gene TRBJ1-2; TRBD1 aligns across 9 bases. V lost 3 bases, J lost 2 bases, and 1 base stayed unmatched. CDR3 length: 14 residues. The germline V gene has CDR1 KGHSH and CDR2 LQKENI.

This chain links TRBV30 with TRBJ2-3; D remains ambiguous. This CDR3 has 12 amino acids. V was pared by 4 bases and J by 2 bases, with 7 bases between. Germline V gene lookup returns CDR1 GTSNPN and CDR2 SVGIG (reference sequence). The CDR3 DNA reads TGTGCCTGGACTACAGACACAGATACGCAGTATTTT. Amino acids: CAWTTDTDTQYF.

The rearrangement links TRBV28 to TRBJ1-5, with D possibly being TRBD1 (5 bases). The CDR3 is made up of 15 amino acids. CDR1 is MDHEN, CDR2 SYDVKM, per germline. V gave up 6 bases and J gave up 0 bases, with 12 bases separating them. CDR3 residues: CASRGGDYSNQPQHF. The CDR3 region has the DNA TGTGCCAGCAGGGGGGGGGACTATAGCAATCAGCCCCAGCATTTT.

V usage is TRBV28 and J usage is TRBJ1-5; the D gene is possibly TRBD1 (6 bases). Germline assignment: CDR1 MDHEN and CDR2 SYDVKM. The CDR3 has 16 residues. Trimming left V 10 bases short and J 0 bases short, with 19 bases between. This chain's CDR3 is CATGSGDGFSNQPQHF. The CDR3 DNA reads TGTGCCACAGGGTCAGGGGATGGGTTTAGCAATCAGCCCCAGCATTTT.

CDR3 DNA sequence: TGCGCCAGCAGCCAATGGGACAGGGGAGGACTCTACGAGCAGTACTTC. The encoded protein is CASSQWDRGGLYEQYF. This chain uses TRBV4-1 with TRBJ2-7, with 10 bases identical to TRBD1. CDR3 length: 16 residues. V lost 2 bases to trimming and J lost 3 bases; unmatched junction nucleotides: 7. Per the germline V gene, CDR1 is MGHRA and CDR2 is YSYEKL.

The chain has TRBV5-1 and TRBJ1-2; D is perhaps TRBD1 (6 bases). Germline V lookup: CDR1 SGHRS, CDR2 YFSETQ. V lost 1 base, J lost 6 bases, and 10 bases lay in between. This CDR3 contains 13 residues. The CDR3 sequence: CASSLTGRDGYTF. CDR3 sequence (DNA): TGCGCCAGCAGCTTGACAGGGAGAGATGGCTACACCTTC.

The V and J genes are TRBV9 and TRBJ2-1; 11 bases are shared with TRBD1. V was pared by 1 base and J by 4 bases, with 4 bases of the junction left unmatched. In germline, CDR1 is SGDLS, CDR2 YYNGEE. This CDR3 is 16 amino acids long. The CDR3 region has the DNA TGTGCCAGCAGCGTACAGGGACAGGGGGTATACAATGAGCAGTTCTTC. Encoded protein: CASSVQGQGVYNEQFF.

The V call is TRBV15, the J call TRBJ1-2; a possible D gene is TRBD1 (5 bases). Germline CDR1 and CDR2: LNHNV and YYDKDF (reference sequence). V was shortened by 0 bases and J by 4 bases, with 18 bases between the two germline ends. The CDR3 is 17 amino acids. CDR3 bases: TGTGCCACCAGCAGAGATATAAGTGGCGGGGCAGCCTATGGCTACACCTTC. It yields the protein CATSRDISGGAAYGYTF.

The gene calls are TRBV5-1 and TRBJ1-6; a weak D match, TRBD1 (6 bases). Germline V lookup: CDR1 SGHRS, CDR2 YFSETQ. With 5 bases removed from V and 8 bases from J, the gap between germline ends came to 14 bases. The CDR3 length is 14 residues. The CDR3 nucleotides read TGCGCCAGCAGTTTTGATCAGGGGTATTCACCCCTCCACTTT. It yields the protein CASSFDQGYSPLHF.

This clone turned up a few times. The gene calls are TRBV19 and TRBJ1-6; D might be TRBD1 (6 bases). Trimming removed 1 base from V and 7 bases from J, with 14 bases in between. Germline-derived CDR1 and CDR2 are LNHDA and SQIVND (reference sequence). CDR3 length equals 16 residues. CDR3 protein: CASSIALTGSNSPLHF. The CDR3 bases are TGTGCCAGTAGTATAGCCCTAACAGGGAGCAATTCACCCCTCCACTTT.

The chain links TRBV28 to TRBJ1-4; possible D gene TRBD1, 6 bases. The CDR3 covers 15 residues. V lost 3 bases to trimming and J lost 3 bases, with 11 bases between them. Germline V gene data show CDR1 as MDHEN and CDR2 as SYDVKM. Here the CDR3 DNA reads TGTGCCAGCAGTTTGCAGGGGCCTCCTAATGAAAAACTGTTTTTT. This codes for CASSLQGPPNEKLFF. Full variable domain (missing parts from reference TRBV28 and TRBJ1-4): DVKVTQSSRYLVKRTGEKVFLECVQDMDHENMFWYRQDPGLGLRLIYFSYDVKMKEKGDIPEGYSVSREKKERFSLILESASTNQTSMYLCASSLQGPPNEKLFFGSGTQLSVL.

The J gene is TRBJ2-7, the V gene TRBV6-6, with a possible D match to TRBD1 (5 bases). CDR1 is MNHNY, CDR2 SVGAGI, per germline (reference sequence). Between the trimmed V and J ends, which lost 4 bases and 5 bases, there was a span of 12 bases. This CDR3 has 13 residues. The CDR3 bases are TGTGCCAGCAGTTCCGACAGCGTTCACGAGCAGTACTTC. This codes for CASSSDSVHEQYF.

V usage is TRBV28 and J usage is TRBJ1-1; D remains ambiguous. CDR3 length: 13 residues. Germline V gives CDR1 MDHEN, CDR2 SYDVKM. V lost 0 bases, J lost 1 base, and 3 bases lay in between. CDR3 DNA: TGTGCCAGCAGTTTATGGGGGAACACTGAAGCTTTCTTT. Translation: CASSLWGNTEAFF.

The chain has TRBV5-1 and TRBJ2-1; TRBD2 is a possible D gene (5 bases). The germline V and J ends were trimmed by 0 bases and 8 bases, with 12 bases remaining between them. Germline V gene sequence: CDR1 SGHRS, CDR2 YFSETQ. The CDR3 runs to 14 residues. CDR3 bases: TGCGCCAGCAGCTTGGCCCCCGGGGTCCATGAGCAGTTCTTC. Residues: CASSLAPGVHEQFF. Complete variable domain (other parts from reference TRBV5-1 and TRBJ2-1): KAGVTQTPRYLIKTRGQQVTLSCSPISGHRSVSWYQQTPGQGLQFLFEYFSETQRNKGNFPGRFSGRQFSNSRSEMNVSTLELGDSALYLCASSLAPGVHEQFFGPGTRLTVL.

The V call is TRBV28, the J call TRBJ1-2; 9 bases map to TRBD1. Unmatched junction bases numbered 6, after V lost 6 bases and J lost 4 bases. The germline gives CDR1 MDHEN, CDR2 SYDVKM. The CDR3 is 14 residues long. CDR3 coding DNA: TGTGCCAGCAGGGAGGGGACAGGGCCCTATGGCTACACCTTC. This sequence encodes CASREGTGPYGYTF.

The chain recombines TRBV5-1 with TRBJ2-2; tentatively, D is TRBD2 (5 bases). Per the germline V gene, CDR1 is SGHRS and CDR2 is YFSETQ. The ends were cut back, 6 bases at V and 0 bases at J, with 9 bases in the middle. The CDR3 loop spans 14 amino acids. The CDR3 bases are TGCGCCAGCAATTGGCGGGCGAACACCGGGGAGCTGTTTTTT. Its translation is CASNWRANTGELFF.

The chain has TRBV18 and TRBJ2-1; the match to TRBD1 covers 8 bases. Germline loops: CDR1 KGHSH, CDR2 LQKENI. V dropped 5 bases and J dropped 6; count of bases not matched to a gene: 6. The CDR3 has 14 amino acids. The DNA for the CDR3 is TGTGCCAGCTCAGTTACTGGACAGGGCAATGAGCAGTTCTTC. Translated, it gives CASSVTGQGNEQFF.

CDR3 sequence: CASSFAPRTQYF. The CDR3 coding sequence is TGTGCCAGCAGTTTCGCGCCGCGCACGCAGTACTTC. The chain joins TRBV28 to TRBJ2-7; D is undetermined. Trimming stripped 3 bases from V and 9 bases from J, with 12 bases between. Germline-derived CDR1 and CDR2 are MDHEN and SYDVKM. The CDR3 runs 12 residues.

The J gene is TRBJ2-1, the V gene TRBV4-2; 9 positions match TRBD2. CDR3 length equals 16 residues. After removal of 4 bases from V and 6 bases from J, the junction contained 10 bases not matched to a gene. The germline gives CDR1 LGHNA, CDR2 YNFKEQ. CDR3: CASSPPGLAGRNEQFF. CDR3 coding DNA: TGTGCCAGCAGCCCCCCGGGGCTAGCGGGACGCAATGAGCAGTTCTTC.

The rearrangement links TRBV27 to TRBJ2-7; 7 bases match TRBD1. Per germline, CDR1 MNHEY and CDR2 SMNVEV (reference sequence). The V segment lost 3 bases and the J segment 0 bases; nucleotides outside the gene matches: 5. This CDR3 contains 15 residues. The DNA for the CDR3 is TGTGCCAGCAGTTTTTTTAGGGGGCACTCCTACGAGCAGTACTTC. It codes for CASSFFRGHSYEQYF.

The chain recombines TRBV5-6 with TRBJ2-7; 13 bases match TRBD2. The V gene end was trimmed by 7 bases and the J gene end by 3 bases; junction bases not matched to a gene: 1. CDR1 is SGHDT and CDR2 is YYEEEE in the germline V gene. This CDR3 spans 13 amino acids. The CDR3 protein is CASGTSGVYEQYF. CDR3 in DNA: TGTGCCAGCGGGACTAGCGGGGTCTACGAGCAGTACTTC.

In its sample, this clone was seen once. The chain employs TRBV30 and TRBJ1-1; D might be TRBD1 (6 bases). The V end lost 0 bases, the J end lost 7 bases, and 12 bases lay between the germline ends. Per germline, CDR1 GTSNPN and CDR2 SVGIG (reference sequence). CDR3 size: 13 residues. CDR3 sequence (DNA): TGTGCCTGGAGTGTAAGGGGGGGGAGTGAAGCTTTCTTT. It specifies CAWSVRGGSEAFF.

This chain uses TRBV5-1 with TRBJ2-1; possibly TRBD1 or TRBD2 for D (5 bases each). With 4 bases removed from V and 13 bases from J, the gap between germline ends came to 18 bases. The CDR3 runs 13 residues. Germline V gene lookup returns CDR1 SGHRS and CDR2 YFSETQ. CDR3 DNA: TGCGCCAGCAGCCAAACAACGGGGCCCCCACAGTTCTTC. Amino acid sequence: CASSQTTGPPQFF.

There are a few counts of this clone. The chain combines TRBV6-5 with TRBJ2-1; D unclear. CDR3 length equals 11 residues. V lost 6 bases to trimming and J lost 5 bases, with 5 bases between them. From germline, CDR1 is MNHEY and CDR2 SVGAGI. In DNA, the CDR3 is TGTGCCAGCAGCGCTCACAATGAGCAGTTCTTC. Translating it yields CASSAHNEQFF.

At least ten counts were recorded for this clone. The chain employs TRBV7-2 and TRBJ1-2; tentative D call: TRBD1 (5 bases). V gave up 1 base and J gave up 1 base, with 10 bases separating them. CDR1 and CDR2 (germline): SGHTA, FQGNSA. The CDR3 sequence is 15 residues long. The CDR3, as DNA: TGTGCCAGCAGCTTAGTGACAGACGGTAACTATGGCTACACCTTC. This codes for CASSLVTDGNYGYTF. The variable domain in full, with the rest retrieved from reference TRBV7-2 and TRBJ1-2, is GAGVSQSPSNKVTEKGKDVELRCDPISGHTALYWYRQSLGQGLEFLIYFQGNSAPDKSGLPSDRFSAERTGGSVSTLTIQRTQQEDSAVYLCASSLVTDGNYGYTFGSGTRLTVV.